The clone carrying this T cell receptor beta chain has ten or more counts. This entry belongs to a study of identical twins. A universal primer binding site was introduced by template switching. The final cDNA contained unique molecular identifiers. From the 5' RACE reads, TCRdb called clonotypes with MiXCR, one entry per CDR3 protein. The table lists about 570,000 distinct CDR3 sequences, 9.6% of them singletons, with roughly 3% in the top ten. The CDR3 has 14 residues. CDR1 is SGHRS, CDR2 YFSETQ, per germline. The ends were cut back, 0 bases at V and 3 bases at J, with 6 bases in the middle. These data were also filed under a second study, of yellow fever vaccine responses in identical twins.

This TCR came from a woman aged 18-30 years in good health. Sequenced input: PBMCs. The chain is built from TRBV5-1 and TRBJ1-4; no reliable D call. The CDR3 loop reads CASSLESANEKLFF. DNA of the CDR3: TGCGCCAGCAGCTTGGAGTCGGCTAATGAAAAACTGTTTTTT.